These 30 T cell receptor beta chains were sequenced from one sample in a study of vaccination and CD4 T cells after COVID-19. Sequencing of the DNA from cultured CD4+ T cells was carried out with the Oncomine TCR Beta short-read assay. TCRdb fed the PCR reads into MiXCR, producing one record per CDR3 protein. The sample contains 3,500 to 4,500 distinct CDR3 sequences, more than 35% of which appear only once. Treatment given: approximately nine-day PBMC culture with coronavirus spike peptide pools or control peptides (ViraFEST assay). The antigens these receptors bind are not known. Sample: CD4+ T cells from blood, cultured in vitro, taken after SARS-CoV-2 vaccination. The receptors originated from a human donor who had recovered from COVID-19.

The rearrangement uses TRBV30 and TRBJ1-6; D not certain. The CDR3 extends over 18 amino acids. Germline CDR1 reads GTSNPN; CDR2 reads SVGIG (reference sequence). Trimming left V 0 bases short and J 10 bases short, with 25 bases between. The CDR3 reads CAWSVSPTIGPFWSPLHF. The CDR3 DNA is TGTGCCTGGAGTGTTAGTCCTACAATTGGGCCTTTTTGGTCACCCCTCCACTTT.

The chain employs TRBV2 and TRBJ1-5; 8 nucleotides line up with TRBD1. From germline, CDR1 is SNHLY and CDR2 FYNNEI. The V segment lost 6 bases and the J segment 5 bases; nucleotides outside the gene matches: 3. This CDR3 is built from 13 residues. CDR3: CASRGTGDQPQHF. The CDR3 bases are TGTGCCAGCAGGGGGACAGGTGATCAGCCCCAGCATTTT.

This chain joins TRBV20-1 and TRBJ2-7; 12 nucleotides align to TRBD2. The CDR3 is 16 amino acids. Trimming at V came to 5 bases and at J to 0 bases, leaving 8 bases not matched to a gene. Germline loops: CDR1 DFQATT, CDR2 SNEGSKA (reference sequence). The DNA of the CDR3 is TGCAGTGCTCCCGGGACTAGCGGGCGAAGCTCCTACGAGCAGTACTTC. It codes for CSAPGTSGRSSYEQYF.

This clonotype was counted only a few times. This chain uses TRBV15 with TRBJ1-4, with 7 bases matching TRBD1. V shed 0 bases and J 5 bases; nucleotides not matched to a gene: 6. Looked up from germline, CDR1 is LNHNV and CDR2 is YYDKDF (reference sequence). This CDR3 comprises 16 residues. CDR3 in amino acids: CATSRDLDRANEKLFF. DNA for the CDR3: TGTGCCACCAGCAGAGATCTAGACAGGGCCAATGAAAAACTGTTTTTT.

This chain joins TRBV19 and TRBJ2-1; a weak D match, TRBD2 (6 bases). CDR1 is LNHDA and CDR2 is SQIVND in the germline V gene (reference sequence). There are 14 residues in the CDR3. Trimming cost V 8 bases and J 0 bases, with 11 bases left between them. This CDR3 reads CASASASSYNEQFF. In DNA form, the CDR3 reads TGTGCCAGTGCTAGCGCTAGCTCCTACAATGAGCAGTTCTTC. Using reference TRBV19 and TRBJ2-1 for the parts outside the CDR3, the full variable domain is DGGITQSPKYLFRKEGQNVTLSCEQNLNHDAMYWYRQDPGQGLRLIYYSQIVNDFQKGDIAEGYSVSREKKESFPLTVTSAQKNPTAFYLCASASASSYNEQFFGPGTRLTVL.

The CDR3 loop is CASSIGHPFYGYTF. CDR3 DNA sequence: TGTGCCAGTAGTATCGGACATCCGTTCTATGGCTACACCTTC. The rearrangement links TRBV19 to TRBJ1-2, with TRBD1 as a possible D gene (5 bases). The CDR3 is 14 residues long. CDR1 LNHDA and CDR2 SQIVND come from the germline V gene (reference sequence). Trimming cost V 3 bases and J 4 bases, with 12 bases left between them.

The chain combines TRBV7-9 with TRBJ2-6; 7 bases are shared with TRBD1. Germline CDR1 is SEHNR and CDR2 is FQNEAQ (reference sequence). J gave up 0 bases and V 2 bases, and 13 bases lay outside the gene matches. The CDR3 length is 20 residues. This CDR3 is CASSLPTKGARRSGANVLTF. The CDR3 region has the DNA TGTGCCAGCAGCTTACCTACGAAGGGGGCCCGACGCTCTGGGGCCAACGTCCTGACTTTC.

This clonotype was seen a single time. The chain joins TRBV7-3 to TRBJ1-1; D unresolved. Germline V gene data show CDR1 as SGHTA and CDR2 as FQGTGA. V was shortened by 3 bases and J by 2 bases, with 7 bases between the two germline ends. The CDR3 has 13 residues. The CDR3 DNA reads TGTGCCAGCAGCTTGTCCTATAACACTGAAGCTTTCTTT. As protein: CASSLSYNTEAFF.

This clonotype was found a few times. CDR3 residues: CAWSKEGGYTF. In DNA, the CDR3 is TGTGCCTGGAGCAAAGAGGGCGGCTACACCTTC. V and J are TRBV30 and TRBJ1-2; D gene uncertain. Trimming took off 3 bases at V and 8 bases at J, with 10 bases between the two ends. CDR1 GTSNPN and CDR2 SVGIG come from the germline V gene (reference sequence). The CDR3 has 11 amino acids.

The rearrangement uses TRBV20-1 and TRBJ1-1; D not resolved. Trimming shortened V by 5 bases and J by 3 bases, and 13 bases separated the two germline ends. CDR3 size: 13 residues. Germline CDR1 DFQATT, CDR2 SNEGSKA (reference sequence). The CDR3 sequence: CSARWGIDTEAFF. The CDR3 region has the DNA TGCAGTGCTCGGTGGGGAATAGACACTGAAGCTTTCTTT.

The CDR3 here is CASSQAPRQETQYF. The CDR3 bases are TGCGCCAGCAGCCAAGCTCCTAGACAAGAGACCCAGTACTTC. The gene calls are TRBV4-1 and TRBJ2-5; D unresolved. The CDR3 runs to 14 residues. V shed 1 base and J shed 2 bases, with 8 bases lying between them. Per germline, CDR1 MGHRA and CDR2 YSYEKL.

This chain links TRBV28 with TRBJ2-5; 11 bases map to TRBD2. V lost 2 bases and J lost 7; bases outside the gene matches: 9. In germline, CDR1 is MDHEN, CDR2 SYDVKM. This CDR3 spans 16 amino acids. CDR3 region: CASSLRLAGPAGTQYF. The CDR3 DNA reads TGTGCCAGCAGTTTACGACTAGCGGGACCCGCAGGGACCCAGTACTTC.

V and J are TRBV28 and TRBJ1-1; tentative D call: TRBD1 (5 bases). This CDR3 contains 16 residues. Germline assignment: CDR1 MDHEN and CDR2 SYDVKM. V gave up 6 bases and J gave up 3 bases, with 20 bases separating them. The CDR3 DNA follows: TGTGCCAGCAGCCCCTATATCGGGAGCAGGGACACTGAAGCTTTCTTT. Protein product: CASSPYIGSRDTEAFF.

The V and J genes are TRBV19 and TRBJ2-1; 9 nucleotides agree with TRBD2. The J segment lost 7 bases and the V segment lost 3 bases, leaving 13 bases of the junction unmatched. The CDR3 is 17 amino acids. From germline, CDR1 is LNHDA and CDR2 SQIVND (reference sequence). This chain's CDR3 is CASSIGVFGTSSNEQFF. The CDR3 nucleotides read TGTGCCAGTAGTATTGGTGTTTTCGGGACTAGCAGTAATGAGCAGTTCTTC.

The chain employs TRBV15 and TRBJ1-6; D is unclear. CDR3 length equals 13 residues. Germline V gives CDR1 LNHNV, CDR2 YYDKDF (reference sequence). Trimming stripped 2 bases from V and 7 bases from J, with 6 bases between. The CDR3 here is CATSRLLNSPLHF. Written as DNA, the CDR3 is TGTGCCACCAGCAGACTTTTAAATTCACCCCTCCACTTT.

The chain's CDR3 is CASSPRERSSYNEQFF. The CDR3 nucleotides read TGCGCCAGCAGCCCAAGGGAGCGGAGCTCCTACAATGAGCAGTTCTTC. This chain joins TRBV5-1 and TRBJ2-1; possibly TRBD2 for D (5 bases). Germline CDR1 SGHRS, CDR2 YFSETQ. V was clipped by 4 bases and J by 0 bases, with 14 bases between them. The CDR3 covers 16 residues.

The chain combines TRBV28 with TRBJ1-1, with D possibly matching TRBD1 (6 bases). The germline gives CDR1 MDHEN, CDR2 SYDVKM. The length of the CDR3 is 14 residues. V lost 4 bases, J lost 2 bases, and 11 bases lay in between. In nucleotides, the CDR3 is TGTGCCAGCAGTTCGGGGGCCTCTAACACTGAAGCTTTCTTT. Residues: CASSSGASNTEAFF.

This clonotype is medium-sized (0.01 to 0.1%) in the sample. The chain carries TRBV24-1 and TRBJ2-2; 8 bases line up with TRBD2. CDR1 and CDR2 (germline): KGHDR, SFDVKD. V gave up 1 base and J gave up 3 bases; unmatched junction bases: 0. This CDR3 is built from 15 residues. DNA for the CDR3: TGTGCCACCAGTGATTTACTAGCGGACACCGGGGAGCTGTTTTTT. The encoded protein is CATSDLLADTGELFF.

This clonotype was found a few times. The genes are TRBV7-2 and TRBJ2-5; 8 bases map to TRBD1. The CDR3 contains 15 residues. V shed 2 bases, J shed 5 bases, and the junction held 7 bases outside the gene matches. CDR1 is SGHTA and CDR2 is FQGNSA in the germline V gene. The CDR3 DNA is TGTGCCAGCAGCTTAAGGACAGGGATTACGGAGACCCAGTACTTC. Amino acid sequence: CASSLRTGITETQYF.

The chain has TRBV20-1 and TRBJ2-5; TRBD2 agrees at 8 bases. Germline lookup yields CDR1 DFQATT and CDR2 SNEGSKA (reference sequence). This CDR3 spans 12 amino acids. The DNA of the CDR3 is TGCTCCCGCGGGGGGAGAGGCGAGACCCAGTACTTC. This codes for CSRGGRGETQYF.

This clonotype was detected once. CDR3 nucleotides: TGCAGTGCTAGACCTGGGACTAGCGGACCCTACGAGCAGTACTTC. It translates to CSARPGTSGPYEQYF. The chain employs TRBV20-1 and TRBJ2-7, with TRBD2 matching 11 bases. J gave up 2 bases and V 2 bases, and 5 bases lay outside the gene matches. The V gene's germline CDR1 is DFQATT and CDR2 SNEGSKA (reference sequence). The CDR3 loop spans 15 amino acids.

The sample holds a few counts of this clonotype. This sequence joins TRBV5-4 and TRBJ2-5; possibly TRBD1 or TRBD2 for D (5 bases each). The germline V gene encodes CDR1 SGHNT and CDR2 YYREEE (reference sequence). The CDR3 totals 14 residues. Between the trimmed V and J ends, which lost 4 bases and 7 bases, there was a span of 17 bases. This CDR3 is CASSNRGSLMTQYF. The CDR3 DNA is TGTGCCAGCAGCAACCGGGGCTCCCTTATGACCCAGTACTTC.

J is TRBJ1-1 and V is TRBV29-1, with 7 nucleotides matching TRBD1. This CDR3 has 14 amino acids. J gave up 2 bases and V 7 bases, and 10 bases lay outside the gene matches. Germline CDR1 SQVTM, CDR2 ANQGSEA. The DNA for the CDR3 is TGCAGCGCGGAGGGGGCTCGCAGAAACACTGAAGCTTTCTTT. Protein sequence: CSAEGARRNTEAFF.

This clonotype has a handful of counts. This chain joins TRBV6-1 and TRBJ1-6; D remains ambiguous. Trimming cost V 3 bases and J 5 bases, with 8 bases left between them. This CDR3 has 14 amino acids. In germline, CDR1 is MNHNS, CDR2 SASEGT. CDR3 in amino acids: CASSDDGNNSPLHF. The CDR3, as DNA: TGTGCCAGCAGTGACGACGGAAATAATTCACCCCTCCACTTT.

This chain uses TRBV2 with TRBJ1-2, with 9 bases fitting TRBD1. Germline CDR1 is SNHLY and CDR2 is FYNNEI. J gave up 2 bases and V 0 bases, and 1 base lay outside the gene matches. The CDR3 has 15 amino acids. The CDR3 DNA reads as TGTGCCAGCAGTGAAGCCGGGACAGGGAACTATGGCTACACCTTC. As protein: CASSEAGTGNYGYTF.

This clonotype is labeled as hyperexpanded (1% or more). The rearrangement links TRBV6-1 to TRBJ2-7; D not resolved. The CDR3 contains 15 residues. V was cut by 7 bases and J by 0 bases, with 16 bases left in between. The germline V gene encodes CDR1 MNHNS and CDR2 SASEGT. CDR3: CASINAGSSSYEQYF. The CDR3 nucleotides are TGTGCCAGCATTAACGCAGGTTCGAGCTCCTACGAGCAGTACTTC.

This chain uses TRBV9 with TRBJ2-7; TRBD2 matches at 10 bases. Per the germline V gene, CDR1 is SGDLS and CDR2 is YYNGEE. Losses at the gene ends were 4 bases for V and 2 bases for J; bases not matched to a gene: 6. The CDR3 runs to 15 residues. CDR3 region: CASSPRTSGPYEQYF. The CDR3 nucleotides read TGTGCCAGCAGCCCCCGGACTAGCGGTCCCTACGAGCAGTACTTC.

In this sample, this clonotype turned up once. The chain uses TRBV28 and TRBJ2-7; the match to TRBD2 covers 16 bases. Germline lookup yields CDR1 MDHEN and CDR2 SYDVKM. The CDR3 runs 15 residues. Trimming cost V 6 bases and J 2 bases; bases outside gene matches: 1. CDR3 region: CASRGTSGRAYEQYF. CDR3 sequence (DNA): TGTGCCAGCAGAGGGACTAGCGGGAGGGCCTACGAGCAGTACTTC.

The chain employs TRBV7-9 and TRBJ2-1, with D possibly matching TRBD2 (6 bases). V lost 1 base to trimming and J lost 3 bases, with 7 bases between them. The CDR3 extends over 14 amino acids. Germline loops: CDR1 SEHNR, CDR2 FQNEAQ (reference sequence). The DNA of the CDR3 is TGTGCCAGCAGCTTAGGGCGGGACTACAATGAGCAGTTCTTC. It is translated as CASSLGRDYNEQFF.

This chain connects TRBV28 to TRBJ1-2; D is uncertain. CDR3 length equals 12 residues. The germline gives CDR1 MDHEN, CDR2 SYDVKM. Trimming took off 4 bases at V and 0 bases at J, with 3 bases between the two ends. CDR3 loop: CASSSPNYGYTF. The CDR3 DNA sequence: TGTGCCAGCAGTTCACCTAACTATGGCTACACCTTC.